The T cell receptor (beta chain) under discussion was sequenced for a study of T cell repertoires in cytomegalovirus infection. The overall study: In public TCR beta signatures, there were indications of both CMV infection and matching HLA type. Findings and limits, study-wide: Public TCR beta family frequency separated CMV-and-HLA carriers, including in an independent cohort. What dominated the ex vivo response were HLA-C-restricted CMV-specific TCR beta clonotypes.

This clonotype was observed at least ten times. Its specificity is unknown. MiXCR, run by TCRdb on the reads, gives a single entry per CDR3 protein. The table lists fewer than 550,000 distinct CDR3 sequences, about 10% of them singletons, with 9.5% to 13% in the top ten. Germline V gene sequence: CDR1 DFQATT, CDR2 SNEGSKA (reference sequence). CDR3 size: 13 residues. V lost 5 bases and J 1 base, leaving 8 bases between the germline ends. The TCR originated in a human donor in good health (CMV status not recorded). Some clones in this sample may be carry-over from other donors' samples. V and J are TRBV20-1 and TRBJ2-2, with D possibly being TRBD1 (5 bases). Sequences were obtained from PBMCs. The chain's CDR3 is CSAGTGNTGELFF. DNA for the CDR3: TGCAGTGCTGGTACAGGGAACACCGGGGAGCTGTTTTTT.